Reported below is one TCR beta chain. The table came from immunoSEQ multiplex PCR; TCRdb's copy has only in-frame clones and leaves some out. Altogether under 350,000 clones are present, around 89% being singletons, with the ten largest covering about 4.6%. The data originate from a study of blood T cell repertoires in COVID-19. Study overall: T cells, B-cell-depleted T cells, or PBMCs supplied cDNA or gDNA.

Source material: peripheral blood. This sequence was found in a man in his forties with acute or convalescent COVID-19.

The CDR3 loop reads CASGFIAGLLYEQYF. CDR3 in DNA: TGTGCTAGTGGGTTCATAGCGGGGCTGTTATACGAGCAGTACTTC. The V and J genes are TRBV12-5 and TRBJ2-7; TRBD2 matches 8 bases. This CDR3 contains 15 residues. Looked up from germline, CDR1 is LGHNT and CDR2 is FRNRAP. With V trimmed by 6 bases and J by 4 bases, 11 bases remained unmatched. Full variable domain (rest looked up from reference TRBV12-5 and TRBJ2-7): DARVTQTPRHKVTEMGQEVTMRCQPILGHNTVFWYRQTMMQGLELLAYFRNRAPLDDSGMPKDRFSAEMPDATLATLKIQPSEPRDSAVYFCASGFIAGLLYEQYFGPGTRLTVT.